A single sample is the source of the 20 T cell receptor beta chains below, sequenced in a study of blood T cell repertoires in COVID-19. Assay used: immunoSEQ multiplex PCR; TCRdb lists only in-frame clones, some missing. The sample lists 150,000 to 180,000 clones; around 87% were seen once. Sequenced sample: peripheral blood. The receptor set was obtained from a woman between 40 and 55 years old with acute or convalescent COVID-19.

The chain's CDR3 is CASSPTGANSNQPQHF. The CDR3 DNA reads as TGTGCCAGTAGCCCGACAGGGGCGAATAGCAATCAGCCCCAGCATTTT. The chain is built from TRBV19 and TRBJ1-5, with 8 bases lining up with TRBD1. The CDR3 runs to 16 residues. The germline CDR1 and CDR2 sequences are LNHDA and SQIVND (reference sequence). The ends lost 6 bases at V and 0 bases at J; junction bases unmatched: 7. Variable domain in full (rest from reference TRBV19 and TRBJ1-5): DGGITQSPKYLFRKEGQNVTLSCEQNLNHDAMYWYRQDPGQGLRLIYYSQIVNDFQKGDIAEGYSVSREKKESFPLTVTSAQKNPTAFYLCASSPTGANSNQPQHFGDGTRLSIL.

The chain carries TRBV20-1 and TRBJ2-1; 9 bases are a match to TRBD2. The germline gives CDR1 DFQATT, CDR2 SNEGSKA (reference sequence). J gave up 3 bases and V 3 bases, and 6 bases lay outside the gene matches. CDR3 size: 15 residues. Here the CDR3 DNA reads TGCAGTGCTAGTCGCGGGAGGGCCGACTACAATGAGCAGTTCTTC. Its translation: CSASRGRADYNEQFF.

This clone was seen a few times. Here the CDR3 DNA reads TGTGCCAGCAGCCCTATTCTGAACACTGAAGCTTTCTTT. It yields the protein CASSPILNTEAFF. J is TRBJ1-1 and V is TRBV11-1; no reliable D call. The CDR3 is 13 amino acids. Trimming removed 5 bases from V and 0 bases from J, with 7 bases in between. From germline, CDR1 is SGHAT and CDR2 FQDESV (reference sequence).

V is TRBV7-3 and J is TRBJ1-2; D not certain. CDR3 length: 16 residues. The germline V gene encodes CDR1 SGHTA and CDR2 FQGTGA. V was clipped by 5 bases and J by 7 bases, with 23 bases between them. The CDR3 coding sequence is TGTGCCAGCAGCCCCAATGGGGTGAGGGAATTTGTTGGCTACACCTTC. Residues: CASSPNGVREFVGYTF.

The chain uses TRBV7-3 and TRBJ2-1; TRBD2 agrees at 13 bases. V shed 5 bases and J 7 bases; nucleotides not matched to a gene: 2. CDR3 length: 14 amino acids. CDR1 and CDR2 (germline): SGHTA, FQGTGA. The CDR3, as DNA: TGTGCCAGCAGCCCGGGACTAGCGGGGAATGAGCAGTTCTTC. Amino acid sequence: CASSPGLAGNEQFF. The entire variable domain, with the rest obtained from reference TRBV7-3 and TRBJ2-1, is as follows: GAGVSQTPSNKVTEKGKYVELRCDPISGHTALYWYRQSLGQGPEFLIYFQGTGAADDSGLPNDRFFAVRPEGSVSTLKIQRTERGDSAVYLCASSPGLAGNEQFFGPGTRLTVL.

V and J are TRBV5-1 and TRBJ2-7, with 9 bases lining up with TRBD2. The V gene's germline CDR1 is SGHRS and CDR2 YFSETQ. There are 13 residues in the CDR3. V lost 0 bases, J lost 6 bases, and 1 base stayed unmatched. The CDR3 protein is CASSLERGVEQYF. CDR3 DNA: TGCGCCAGCAGCTTGGAGCGGGGGGTCGAGCAGTACTTC.

This clone has only a few counts. The chain employs TRBV5-1 and TRBJ1-1; D is perhaps TRBD1 (6 bases). Germline assignment: CDR1 SGHRS and CDR2 YFSETQ. Trimming took 4 bases from V and 1 from J, leaving 14 bases between them. The CDR3 has 15 amino acids. CDR3 sequence reads: CASSTDGQPNTEAFF. The CDR3 DNA is TGCGCCAGCAGCACGGATGGACAGCCGAACACTGAAGCTTTCTTT.

The chain couples TRBV4-1 to TRBJ1-1, with TRBD1 as a possible D gene (5 bases). Trimming stripped 4 bases from V and 2 bases from J, with 11 bases between. The CDR3 consists of 14 residues. Per the germline V gene, CDR1 is MGHRA and CDR2 is YSYEKL. The CDR3 protein is CASSLQVINTEAFF. CDR3 bases: TGCGCCAGCAGCCTACAGGTCATCAACACTGAAGCTTTCTTT.

J is TRBJ2-1 and V is TRBV11-2; D gene unclear. CDR3 length equals 14 residues. Trimming took 4 bases from V and 0 from J, leaving 7 bases between them. Germline values: CDR1 SGHAT, CDR2 FQNNGV. CDR3 nucleotide sequence: TGTGCCAGCAGCTGGTCCAGCTCCTACAATGAGCAGTTCTTC. Its protein is CASSWSSSYNEQFF.

The chain carries TRBV6-5 and TRBJ1-5; 8 bases agree with TRBD1. Per germline, CDR1 MNHEY and CDR2 SVGAGI. V lost 6 bases, J lost 6 bases, and 10 bases stayed unmatched. CDR3 size: 15 residues. The CDR3, as DNA: TGTGCCAGCAGCAGATCGGACAGGGCGCGTCAGCCCCAGCATTTT. As protein: CASSRSDRARQPQHF.

This rearrangement joins TRBV7-6 to TRBJ1-3; TRBD1 matches 9 bases. Germline V CDR1 and CDR2: SGHVS, FNYEAQ. The CDR3 has 16 amino acids. V was clipped by 2 bases and J by 2 bases; unmatched bases: 4. CDR3 protein: CASSLQGQGTGNTIYF. CDR3 coding DNA: TGTGCCAGCAGCTTACAGGGACAGGGTACTGGAAACACCATATATTTT.

About this clone: At one of its ends the junction is not consistent with the germline gene, which may arise from a read error. This CDR3 is also generated by other DNA sequences in the sample. The CDR3 region is CASSSSEQYF. DNA of the CDR3: TGTGCCAGCAGCTCCTCCGAGCAGTACTTC. The V and J genes are TRBV28 and TRBJ2-7; D is uncertain. The CDR3 spans 10 residues. The germline gives CDR1 MDHEN, CDR2 SYDVKM.

The rearrangement uses TRBV5-1 and TRBJ1-4; 9 nucleotides align to TRBD1. V trimming: 4 bases; J trimming: 7 bases; junction bases outside the gene matches: 5. The V gene's germline CDR1 is SGHRS and CDR2 YFSETQ. This CDR3 contains 14 residues. The CDR3 DNA is TGCGCCAGCAGCGCCGGGACAGGGCTTGAAAAACTGTTTTTT. Protein: CASSAGTGLEKLFF.

Only a few counts were recorded for this clone. The chain combines TRBV6-5 with TRBJ2-7; 8 nucleotides align to TRBD2. Germline V gene data show CDR1 as MNHEY and CDR2 as SVGAGI. The junction had 11 bases not matched to a gene; V was cut back by 8 bases and J by 2 bases. The CDR3 loop spans 15 amino acids. For the CDR3, the DNA is TGTGCCAGCGGAGTCGGGGGGGCCCAGGCCTACGAGCAGTACTTC. Protein: CASGVGGAQAYEQYF.

In DNA form, the CDR3 reads TGTGCCAGCAGTTTAGGGCTTATGGATGAGCAGTTCTTC. Translated, it gives CASSLGLMDEQFF. V is TRBV28 and J is TRBJ2-1, with unresolved D. This CDR3 is built from 13 residues. V lost 2 bases to trimming and J lost 8 bases, with 10 bases between them. CDR1 is MDHEN and CDR2 is SYDVKM in the germline V gene.

The sample holds a few counts of this clone. The rearrangement uses TRBV9 and TRBJ1-2, with TRBD1 identical over 11 bases. CDR1 and CDR2 (germline): SGDLS, YYNGEE. The CDR3 contains 15 residues. Trimming took 6 bases from V and 3 from J; bases not matched to a gene: 7. CDR3 residues: CASTLGDRGDYGYTF. The CDR3 coding sequence is TGTGCCAGCACCCTGGGGGACAGGGGGGACTATGGCTACACCTTC.

This chain joins TRBV9 and TRBJ2-5, with D maybe TRBD2 (5 bases). With 0 bases removed from V and 3 bases from J, the gap between germline ends came to 15 bases. Germline CDR1 is SGDLS and CDR2 is YYNGEE. The CDR3 is made up of 16 amino acids. The DNA of the CDR3 is TGTGCCAGCAGCGTAGGAACTAGGCTAGGAAAAGAGACCCAGTACTTC. This codes for CASSVGTRLGKETQYF.

This chain connects TRBV25-1 to TRBJ2-7; 8 bases match TRBD1. The trim removed 2 bases at V and 0 bases at J, leaving 3 bases unmatched. The CDR3 length is 15 residues. Per germline, CDR1 MGHDK and CDR2 SYGVNS. CDR3 sequence: CASSEGGQASYEQYF. The DNA for the CDR3 is TGTGCCAGCAGTGAAGGGGGACAGGCCTCCTACGAGCAGTACTTC.

This chain uses TRBV6-1 with TRBJ1-5, with D possibly TRBD1 on 6 matching bases. Germline CDR1 is MNHNS and CDR2 is SASEGT. This CDR3 has 13 amino acids. V was clipped by 3 bases and J by 11 bases, with 14 bases between them. CDR3 sequence (DNA): TGTGCCAGCAGTGAGGACCGGGACACCACCCAGCATTTT. Residues: CASSEDRDTTQHF.

This chain uses TRBV3-1 (or the pseudogene TRBV3-2) with TRBJ2-3; 12 bases are a match to TRBD2. The germline gives CDR1 LGHDT, CDR2 YNNKEL (reference sequence). This CDR3 contains 17 residues. J was trimmed by 1 base and V by 3 bases; bases with no gene match: 5. CDR3 in amino acids: CASSHRRTSGGTDTQYF. CDR3 in DNA: TGTGCCAGCAGCCACCGTCGGACTAGCGGGGGCACAGATACGCAGTATTTT.